What follows are 25 T cell receptor beta chains derived from one specimen sequenced in a study of T cell responses to AZD1222 COVID-19 vaccine. Measured with immunoSEQ multiplex PCR; TCRdb has only the in-frame clones, and not every one. Of approximately 140,000 clones in the sample, approximately 90% were seen once. This sample comprised peripheral blood, obtained on day 0 of AZD1222 vaccination. The receptor source for this set is an adult in good health.

The chain employs TRBV4-2 and TRBJ1-6; D is uncertain. Germline CDR1 is LGHNA and CDR2 is YNFKEQ. Trimming cost V 0 bases and J 8 bases, with 11 bases left between them. The CDR3 extends over 15 amino acids. The chain's CDR3 is CASSQDVLSHSPLHF. The CDR3 DNA follows: TGTGCCAGCAGCCAAGATGTGCTCTCCCATTCACCCCTCCACTTT.

This clone was counted once. The V and J genes are TRBV2 and TRBJ1-5, with D possibly being TRBD1 (5 bases). The CDR3 runs to 15 residues. The V end was cut by 2 bases, the J end by 2 bases, with 10 bases between. The germline CDR1 and CDR2 sequences are SNHLY and FYNNEI. In DNA form, the CDR3 reads TGTGCCAGCAGTGAATGGGGGTGGGGCAATCAGCCCCAGCATTTT. Protein product: CASSEWGWGNQPQHF.

This chain joins TRBV9 and TRBJ2-2, with no clear D. Trimming cost V 0 bases and J 6 bases, with 9 bases left between them. Germline CDR1 is SGDLS and CDR2 is YYNGEE. The CDR3 spans 14 residues. The CDR3: CASSVGSLAGELFF. The CDR3 DNA reads TGTGCCAGCAGCGTAGGTAGTCTAGCCGGGGAGCTGTTTTTT. The complete variable domain, with remaining parts taken from reference TRBV9 and TRBJ2-2, reads DSGVTQTPKHLITATGQRVTLRCSPRSGDLSVYWYQQSLDQGLQFLIQYYNGEERAKGNILERFSAQQFPDLHSELNLSSLELGDSALYFCASSVGSLAGELFFGEGSRLTVL.

The rearrangement links TRBV7-2 to TRBJ2-1; 13 bases are a match to TRBD2. This CDR3 has 15 residues. Germline assignment: CDR1 SGHTA and CDR2 FQGNSA. V lost 5 bases to trimming and J lost 8 bases; unmatched junction nucleotides: 6. Here the CDR3 reads CASSPLAGGEYEQFF. The CDR3 coding sequence is TGTGCCAGCAGCCCACTAGCGGGAGGGGAGTATGAGCAGTTCTTC.

The V call is TRBV5-5, the J call TRBJ1-5, with D perhaps matching TRBD1 (5 bases). Germline V CDR1 and CDR2: SGHKS, YYEKEE (reference sequence). Between the trimmed V and J ends, which lost 3 bases and 4 bases, there was a span of 14 bases. The CDR3 sequence is 15 residues long. CDR3 coding DNA: TGTGCCAGCAGCTCCTACGGAGGGGTAAATCAGCCCCAGCATTTT. Encoded protein: CASSSYGGVNQPQHF.

V is TRBV28 and J is TRBJ1-4; D remains unclear. This CDR3 has 14 residues. Between the trimmed V and J ends, which lost 5 bases and 8 bases, there was a span of 15 bases. CDR1 is MDHEN, CDR2 SYDVKM, per germline. CDR3 loop: CASSLSELGEKLFF. CDR3 nucleotides: TGTGCCAGCAGTCTCTCGGAGCTGGGGGAAAAACTGTTTTTT.

CDR3 protein: CASSEGAGGNQPQHF. DNA for the CDR3: TGTGCCAGCAGTGAGGGGGCAGGGGGTAATCAGCCCCAGCATTTT. The chain combines TRBV2 with TRBJ1-5, with 7 bases that match TRBD1. The V gene's germline CDR1 is SNHLY and CDR2 FYNNEI. The junction had 6 bases not matched to a gene; V was cut back by 3 bases and J by 4 bases. This CDR3 region has 15 residues.

The rearrangement joins TRBV9 to TRBJ2-7, with 8 bases that match TRBD1. With 3 bases clipped from V and 7 bases from J, the junction kept 9 bases outside the gene matches. Germline-derived CDR1 and CDR2 are SGDLS and YYNGEE. The CDR3 is 14 residues long. CDR3 nucleotide sequence: TGTGCCAGCAGCGCCTCCGACAGGGGCGGTGAGCAGTACTTC. It translates to CASSASDRGGEQYF. The full variable domain, in which reference TRBV9 and TRBJ2-7 provide the parts outside the CDR3, is DSGVTQTPKHLITATGQRVTLRCSPRSGDLSVYWYQQSLDQGLQFLIQYYNGEERAKGNILERFSAQQFPDLHSELNLSSLELGDSALYFCASSASDRGGEQYFGPGTRLTVT.

The V call is TRBV28, the J call TRBJ2-3; 10 bases line up with TRBD2. Germline V gene data show CDR1 as MDHEN and CDR2 as SYDVKM. The CDR3 is 16 amino acids. The V gene end was trimmed by 1 base and the J gene end by 1 base; junction bases not matched to a gene: 2. As DNA, the CDR3 is TGTGCCAGCAGTTTATACGGGACTAGCGGCACAGATACGCAGTATTTT. Translated, it gives CASSLYGTSGTDTQYF.

The chain couples TRBV3-1 (or the pseudogene TRBV3-2) to TRBJ1-5; the D gene is possibly TRBD1 (6 bases). V shed 1 base and J shed 3 bases, with 10 bases lying between them. This CDR3 contains 15 residues. The germline gives CDR1 LGHDT, CDR2 YNNKEL (reference sequence). Here the CDR3 reads CASSQATGNNQPQHF. CDR3 DNA sequence: TGTGCCAGCAGCCAAGCTACAGGGAACAATCAGCCCCAGCATTTT.

This clone came up once. The chain couples TRBV21-1 to TRBJ2-7; no DNA check was done on the table's D call, TRBD2. TRBV21-1 is a known pseudogene. The CDR3 has 13 residues. CDR3: CASSKELPYEQYF. CDR3 nucleotide sequence: TGTGCCAGCAGCAAAGAACTCCCCTACGAGCAGTACTTC.

The V and J genes are TRBV19 and TRBJ1-6, with TRBD1 matching 9 bases. This CDR3 spans 14 amino acids. Losses at the gene ends were 6 bases for V and 7 bases for J; bases not matched to a gene: 4. Germline CDR1 is LNHDA and CDR2 is SQIVND (reference sequence). In DNA, the CDR3 is TGTGCCAGTAGCCTAGACAGGGGGAATTCACCCCTCCACTTT. Translated: CASSLDRGNSPLHF.

This clone was recorded only once. CDR3: CASSYDRGGRNNEQFF. In nucleotides, the CDR3 is TGTGCCAGCAGTTATGATAGGGGGGGGCGAAACAATGAGCAGTTCTTC. The J gene is TRBJ2-1, the V gene TRBV6-5; D is possibly TRBD2 (7 bases). CDR1 and CDR2 from the germline V gene are MNHEY and SVGAGI. CDR3 length: 16 residues. Deletions cut 3 bases from V and 5 bases from J, with 17 bases between.

The chain couples TRBV13 to TRBJ2-2, with TRBD2 matching 10 bases. J gave up 5 bases and V 7 bases, and 4 bases lay outside the gene matches. CDR3 length: 14 residues. Germline-derived CDR1 and CDR2 are PRHDT and FYEKMQ (reference sequence). The CDR3 reads CASIAGGRTGELFF. As DNA, the CDR3 is TGTGCCAGCATAGCGGGAGGTCGGACCGGGGAGCTGTTTTTT.

J is TRBJ2-1 and V is TRBV5-6; 12 nucleotides match TRBD1. This CDR3 region has 17 residues. In germline, CDR1 is SGHDT, CDR2 YYEEEE. Trimming removed 4 bases from V and 2 bases from J; junction bases left unmatched: 7. CDR3 nucleotides: TGTGCCAGCAGCGGCACCGGGACAGGGGGCCCCTACAATGAGCAGTTCTTC. Protein: CASSGTGTGGPYNEQFF.

This rearrangement joins TRBV3-1 (or the pseudogene TRBV3-2) to TRBJ2-3; no reliable D call. CDR3 length: 17 residues. Trimming removed 2 bases from V and 0 bases from J, with 15 bases in between. Germline V gives CDR1 LGHDT, CDR2 YNNKEL (reference sequence). For the CDR3, the DNA is TGTGCCAGCAGCCAATTCAAGACGGGCCGTAGCACAGATACGCAGTATTTT. This translates into CASSQFKTGRSTDTQYF.

V usage is TRBV19 and J usage is TRBJ2-7; TRBD1 aligns across 9 bases. CDR3 length: 14 amino acids. From germline, CDR1 is LNHDA and CDR2 SQIVND (reference sequence). Trimming at V came to 4 bases and at J to 5 bases, leaving 6 bases not matched to a gene. The CDR3: CASSRGQGYDEQYF. The CDR3 nucleotides are TGTGCCAGTAGTAGGGGACAGGGATACGACGAGCAGTACTTC.

The genes are TRBV19 and TRBJ2-3; perhaps TRBD2 as D (6 bases). This CDR3 contains 14 residues. The germline CDR1 and CDR2 sequences are LNHDA and SQIVND (reference sequence). V was pared by 7 bases and J by 6 bases, with 17 bases between. The CDR3 DNA reads TGTGCCAGTAATTATAGAGCGGGTCGGGATACGCAGTATTTT. Its translation: CASNYRAGRDTQYF.

V usage is TRBV28 and J usage is TRBJ1-4; no reliable D call. The V gene lost 8 bases and the J gene lost 10 bases, with 11 bases spanning the gap. The germline V gene has CDR1 MDHEN and CDR2 SYDVKM. The CDR3 sequence is 11 residues long. The CDR3 reads CASSTPGKLFF. The CDR3 DNA is TGTGCCAGCTCGACCCCGGGAAAACTGTTTTTT.

The chain couples TRBV4-3 to TRBJ2-1; 10 bases align to TRBD1. Germline-derived CDR1 and CDR2 are LGHNA and YSLEER. The ends lost 8 bases at V and 1 base at J; junction bases unmatched: 5. The CDR3 sequence is 15 residues long. CDR3 bases: TGCGCCAGCCGGTGGGACAGGGGATCCTACAATGAGCAGTTCTTC. Amino acid sequence: CASRWDRGSYNEQFF.

This sequence joins TRBV9 and TRBJ2-1, with TRBD1 matching over 8 bases. V lost 0 bases, J lost 6 bases, and 5 bases stayed unmatched. CDR3 length equals 15 residues. Germline values: CDR1 SGDLS, CDR2 YYNGEE. CDR3 nucleotide sequence: TGTGCCAGCAGCGTAGGGGACAGGAAAGCCAATGAGCAGTTCTTC. Translation: CASSVGDRKANEQFF.

This clone was found once. The gene calls are TRBV28 and TRBJ1-3; maybe TRBD1 (5 bases). V lost 0 bases to trimming and J lost 0 bases, with 6 bases between them. Per germline, CDR1 MDHEN and CDR2 SYDVKM. The CDR3 runs 15 residues. In DNA, the CDR3 is TGTGCCAGCAGTTTATGGCAGGGCTCTGGAAACACCATATATTTT. Translating gives CASSLWQGSGNTIYF.

In DNA form, the CDR3 reads TGTGCCAGCAGTTGGGGGGGCACTGAAGCTTTCTTT. Translated, it gives CASSWGGTEAFF. The chain employs TRBV12-3 or TRBV12-4 and TRBJ1-1, with TRBD1 as a possible D gene (5 bases). There are 12 residues in the CDR3. V gave up 4 bases and J gave up 4 bases, with 7 bases separating them.

As to this clone: One end of the junction does not line up with germline, which may come from a read error. The chain couples TRBV15 to TRBJ1-1; possibly TRBD1 for D (6 bases). Germline V gives CDR1 LNHNV, CDR2 YYDKDF (reference sequence). CDR3 length: 15 residues. CDR3 DNA sequence: TGTGCCACCAGGAGAGATAAGGGCCCAGGGGTTGAAGCTTTCTTT. Translation gives CATRRDKGPGVEAFF. The entire variable domain, with the rest obtained from reference TRBV15 and TRBJ1-1, is as follows: DAMVIQNPRYQVTQFGKPVTLSCSQTLNHNVMYWYQQKSSQAPKLLFHYYDKDFNNEADTPDNFQSRRPNTSFCFLDIRSPGLGDTAMYLCATRRDKGPGVEAFFGQGTRLTVV.

The rearrangement links TRBV20-1 to TRBJ2-5, with D possibly matching TRBD2 (6 bases). Deletions cut 3 bases from V and 4 bases from J, with 15 bases between. The CDR3 extends over 14 amino acids. Germline CDR1 DFQATT, CDR2 SNEGSKA (reference sequence). CDR3 bases: TGCAGTGCTAGTGGGGGGAGTCGGCTAGAGACCCAGTACTTC. Translation: CSASGGSRLETQYF.